The 16 T cell receptor beta chains presented below share a single source sample, sequenced in a study of T cell responses to AZD1222 COVID-19 vaccine. The method was immunoSEQ multiplex PCR; TCRdb's version includes in-frame clones alone and lacks a portion of them. The table shows approximately 85,000 clones, with approximately 83% occurring only once. Sequencing was performed on peripheral blood, taken on day 0 of AZD1222 vaccination. These receptors all stem from an adult in good health.

With respect to this clone: Other nucleotide sequences from this sample produce the same CDR3. The chain combines TRBV20-1 with TRBJ1-2; maybe TRBD1 (5 bases). The CDR3 contains 12 residues. V was clipped by 3 bases and J by 5 bases, with 10 bases between them. Germline CDR1 is DFQATT and CDR2 is SNEGSKA (reference sequence). This CDR3 reads CSASRGDYGYTF. DNA of the CDR3: TGCAGTGCTAGTAGAGGGGATTATGGCTACACCTTC.

The rearrangement links TRBV6-6 to TRBJ1-5; D call uncertain. CDR3 size: 13 residues. V dropped 7 bases and J dropped 7 bases, with 14 bases sitting between them. Germline V gene lookup returns CDR1 MNHNY and CDR2 SVGAGI (reference sequence). The CDR3 DNA reads TGTGCCAGCACCTTAATGGTCGAACAGCCCCAGCATTTT. Amino acid sequence: CASTLMVEQPQHF.

CDR3 sequence: CASSLRWTSGFPYEQYF. CDR3 in DNA: TGTGCCAGCAGCTTAAGGTGGACTAGCGGGTTCCCTTACGAGCAGTACTTC. The rearrangement links TRBV5-5 to TRBJ2-7; 11 nucleotides match TRBD2. Germline V gene data show CDR1 as SGHKS and CDR2 as YYEKEE (reference sequence). The CDR3 loop spans 17 amino acids. V gave up 2 bases and J gave up 4 bases; unmatched junction bases: 11.

CDR3 DNA sequence: TGCGCCAGCAGCCAAGAATCCAGGGACAATGAGCAGTTCTTC. Its translation is CASSQESRDNEQFF. This chain connects TRBV4-3 to TRBJ2-1, with D perhaps matching TRBD1 (5 bases). V lost 0 bases to trimming and J lost 5 bases, with 8 bases between them. Germline V gene sequence: CDR1 LGHNA, CDR2 YSLEER. This CDR3 comprises 14 residues.

This CDR3 is CASSFAGYGYTF. Written as DNA, the CDR3 is TGTGCCAGCAGTTTTGCGGGCTATGGCTACACCTTC. The chain joins TRBV12-3 or TRBV12-4 to TRBJ1-2; D gene unclear. Trimming took 3 bases from V and 4 from J, leaving 6 bases between them. The CDR3 runs 12 residues.

The chain joins TRBV12-5 to TRBJ2-7; no reliable D call. Germline V gene data show CDR1 as LGHNT and CDR2 as FRNRAP. This CDR3 contains 13 residues. Trimming took off 2 bases at V and 4 bases at J, with 9 bases between the two ends. CDR3 region: CASGLYSLYEQYF. The CDR3 nucleotides read TGTGCTAGTGGTTTGTACAGTCTTTACGAGCAGTACTTC. The complete variable domain, with remaining parts taken from reference TRBV12-5 and TRBJ2-7, reads DARVTQTPRHKVTEMGQEVTMRCQPILGHNTVFWYRQTMMQGLELLAYFRNRAPLDDSGMPKDRFSAEMPDATLATLKIQPSEPRDSAVYFCASGLYSLYEQYFGPGTRLTVT.

This rearrangement joins TRBV19 to TRBJ1-2; 7 nucleotides align to TRBD1. Germline values: CDR1 LNHDA, CDR2 SQIVND (reference sequence). The V gene end was trimmed by 7 bases and the J gene end by 1 base; junction bases not matched to a gene: 3. The CDR3 is 13 residues long. The CDR3 DNA reads TGTGCCAGTAAAGCAGGGGGTAACTATGGCTACACCTTC. The encoded protein is CASKAGGNYGYTF.

The gene calls are TRBV11-2 and TRBJ2-3; D gene uncertain. The germline CDR1 and CDR2 sequences are SGHAT and FQNNGV. The CDR3 is 15 residues long. V was cut by 5 bases and J by 0 bases, with 12 bases left in between. The CDR3 bases are TGTGCCAGCAGCAAACTTAGTTCTAGCACAGATACGCAGTATTTT. It codes for CASSKLSSSTDTQYF. Full variable domain (outside the CDR3, taken from reference TRBV11-2 and TRBJ2-3): EAGVAQSPRYKIIEKRQSVAFWCNPISGHATLYWYQQILGQGPKLLIQFQNNGVVDDSQLPKDRFSAERLKGVDSTLKIQPAKLEDSAVYLCASSKLSSSTDTQYFGPGTRLTVL.

This chain connects TRBV7-2 to TRBJ2-7, with TRBD2 matching 13 bases. The length of the CDR3 is 15 residues. J gave up 2 bases and V 5 bases, and 3 bases lay outside the gene matches. Germline CDR1 and CDR2: SGHTA and FQGNSA. Here the CDR3 DNA reads TGTGCCAGCAGCAGGACTAGCGGGAGTACCTACGAGCAGTACTTC. Translating it yields CASSRTSGSTYEQYF. The full variable domain, completed using reference TRBV7-2 and TRBJ2-7, is GAGVSQSPSNKVTEKGKDVELRCDPISGHTALYWYRQSLGQGLEFLIYFQGNSAPDKSGLPSDRFSAERTGGSVSTLTIQRTQQEDSAVYLCASSRTSGSTYEQYFGPGTRLTVT.

The J gene is TRBJ2-7, the V gene TRBV5-1, with D possibly being TRBD2 (6 bases). The CDR3 consists of 15 residues. Trimming left V 1 base short and J 2 bases short, with 13 bases between. The germline V gene encodes CDR1 SGHRS and CDR2 YFSETQ. CDR3 protein: CASSLSPSATYEQYF. The DNA of the CDR3 is TGCGCCAGCAGCTTGTCCCCTAGCGCAACCTACGAGCAGTACTTC.

The chain has TRBV5-1 and TRBJ2-2; D might be TRBD1 or TRBD2, each matching 6 bases. CDR3 size: 16 residues. Germline CDR1 and CDR2: SGHRS and YFSETQ. Between the trimmed V and J ends, which lost 0 bases and 5 bases, there was a span of 14 bases. The CDR3 protein is CASSLEGGAETGELFF. The CDR3 region has the DNA TGCGCCAGCAGCTTGGAGGGGGGCGCGGAGACCGGGGAGCTGTTTTTT.

The chain employs TRBV7-8 and TRBJ1-5, with no clear D. CDR1 and CDR2 from the germline V gene are SGHVS and FQNEAQ. The CDR3 loop spans 13 amino acids. V dropped 1 base and J dropped 4 bases, with 5 bases sitting between them. In DNA form, the CDR3 reads TGTGCCAGCAGCTTAGGGAGGAATCAGCCCCAGCATTTT. Its translation is CASSLGRNQPQHF.

Here the CDR3 reads CAISAPPGHHYGYTF. As DNA, the CDR3 is TGTGCCATCAGTGCCCCCCCGGGACATCACTATGGCTACACCTTC. This chain joins TRBV10-3 and TRBJ1-2, with a weak D call TRBD1 (6 bases). The germline V gene encodes CDR1 ENHRY and CDR2 SYGVKD. The V gene lost 4 bases and the J gene lost 3 bases, with 15 bases spanning the gap. The CDR3 extends over 15 amino acids.

The chain joins TRBV2 to TRBJ1-1; 7 nucleotides match TRBD1. This CDR3 spans 13 amino acids. Germline V gene data show CDR1 as SNHLY and CDR2 as FYNNEI. The V gene end was trimmed by 5 bases and the J gene end by 4 bases; junction bases not matched to a gene: 4. The CDR3 DNA reads TGTGCCAGCAGTAGGACAGGTAGCACTGAAGCTTTCTTT. This encodes CASSRTGSTEAFF.

The V and J genes are TRBV4-1 and TRBJ2-1, with no clear D. Trimming stripped 3 bases from V and 10 bases from J, with 10 bases between. CDR3 length: 12 amino acids. The V gene's germline CDR1 is MGHRA and CDR2 YSYEKL. This CDR3 is CASSHAAREQFF. DNA for the CDR3: TGCGCCAGCAGCCATGCAGCTAGGGAGCAGTTCTTC.

This rearrangement joins TRBV5-4 to TRBJ2-1, with 10 bases identical to TRBD2. This CDR3 comprises 17 residues. CDR1 and CDR2 from the germline V gene are SGHNT and YYREEE (reference sequence). Unmatched junction bases numbered 15, after V lost 4 bases and J lost 8 bases. The CDR3 spells CASSLKLAGRWVDEQFF. CDR3 nucleotide sequence: TGTGCCAGCAGCCTTAAACTAGCGGGACGATGGGTCGATGAGCAGTTCTTC.